This T cell receptor (beta chain) was observed in a study of spatial heterogeneity in lung cancer. About the study: Mean representation of each unique TCR and UMI combination in the raw reads exceeded nine occurrences.

Documented time point: sample taken at primary tumor resection. Sequencing was performed on whole RNA extracted from tumor and nontumor lung tissue, or from frozen PBMC, and the material was left unsorted. There were roughly 78 donors, all of them untreated patients with early-stage non-small cell lung cancer. This clonotype has ten or more counts. Because this beta chain is a stray read in a library intended to capture alpha chains, its abundance should not be given much weight. This CDR3 has 13 residues. Trimming pared 4 bases from V and 7 bases from J, leaving 14 bases between. The germline V gene encodes CDR1 DFQATT and CDR2 SNEGSKA (reference sequence). TCRdb independently ran MiXCR on the 5' RACE reads; one entry per CDR3 protein. The data show some 6,900 distinct CDR3 sequences, with 3.5% to 5% seen just once and roughly 25% held by the top ten.

The source material was normal lung tissue next to the tumor, sampled at surgery. The receptor comes from a female donor with early-stage non-small cell lung cancer. The chain carries TRBV20-1 and TRBJ2-1; D unclear. DNA of the CDR3: TGCAGTGCTACTCGAGGCAGCAGGAATGAGCAGTTCTTC. Translation: CSATRGSRNEQFF.